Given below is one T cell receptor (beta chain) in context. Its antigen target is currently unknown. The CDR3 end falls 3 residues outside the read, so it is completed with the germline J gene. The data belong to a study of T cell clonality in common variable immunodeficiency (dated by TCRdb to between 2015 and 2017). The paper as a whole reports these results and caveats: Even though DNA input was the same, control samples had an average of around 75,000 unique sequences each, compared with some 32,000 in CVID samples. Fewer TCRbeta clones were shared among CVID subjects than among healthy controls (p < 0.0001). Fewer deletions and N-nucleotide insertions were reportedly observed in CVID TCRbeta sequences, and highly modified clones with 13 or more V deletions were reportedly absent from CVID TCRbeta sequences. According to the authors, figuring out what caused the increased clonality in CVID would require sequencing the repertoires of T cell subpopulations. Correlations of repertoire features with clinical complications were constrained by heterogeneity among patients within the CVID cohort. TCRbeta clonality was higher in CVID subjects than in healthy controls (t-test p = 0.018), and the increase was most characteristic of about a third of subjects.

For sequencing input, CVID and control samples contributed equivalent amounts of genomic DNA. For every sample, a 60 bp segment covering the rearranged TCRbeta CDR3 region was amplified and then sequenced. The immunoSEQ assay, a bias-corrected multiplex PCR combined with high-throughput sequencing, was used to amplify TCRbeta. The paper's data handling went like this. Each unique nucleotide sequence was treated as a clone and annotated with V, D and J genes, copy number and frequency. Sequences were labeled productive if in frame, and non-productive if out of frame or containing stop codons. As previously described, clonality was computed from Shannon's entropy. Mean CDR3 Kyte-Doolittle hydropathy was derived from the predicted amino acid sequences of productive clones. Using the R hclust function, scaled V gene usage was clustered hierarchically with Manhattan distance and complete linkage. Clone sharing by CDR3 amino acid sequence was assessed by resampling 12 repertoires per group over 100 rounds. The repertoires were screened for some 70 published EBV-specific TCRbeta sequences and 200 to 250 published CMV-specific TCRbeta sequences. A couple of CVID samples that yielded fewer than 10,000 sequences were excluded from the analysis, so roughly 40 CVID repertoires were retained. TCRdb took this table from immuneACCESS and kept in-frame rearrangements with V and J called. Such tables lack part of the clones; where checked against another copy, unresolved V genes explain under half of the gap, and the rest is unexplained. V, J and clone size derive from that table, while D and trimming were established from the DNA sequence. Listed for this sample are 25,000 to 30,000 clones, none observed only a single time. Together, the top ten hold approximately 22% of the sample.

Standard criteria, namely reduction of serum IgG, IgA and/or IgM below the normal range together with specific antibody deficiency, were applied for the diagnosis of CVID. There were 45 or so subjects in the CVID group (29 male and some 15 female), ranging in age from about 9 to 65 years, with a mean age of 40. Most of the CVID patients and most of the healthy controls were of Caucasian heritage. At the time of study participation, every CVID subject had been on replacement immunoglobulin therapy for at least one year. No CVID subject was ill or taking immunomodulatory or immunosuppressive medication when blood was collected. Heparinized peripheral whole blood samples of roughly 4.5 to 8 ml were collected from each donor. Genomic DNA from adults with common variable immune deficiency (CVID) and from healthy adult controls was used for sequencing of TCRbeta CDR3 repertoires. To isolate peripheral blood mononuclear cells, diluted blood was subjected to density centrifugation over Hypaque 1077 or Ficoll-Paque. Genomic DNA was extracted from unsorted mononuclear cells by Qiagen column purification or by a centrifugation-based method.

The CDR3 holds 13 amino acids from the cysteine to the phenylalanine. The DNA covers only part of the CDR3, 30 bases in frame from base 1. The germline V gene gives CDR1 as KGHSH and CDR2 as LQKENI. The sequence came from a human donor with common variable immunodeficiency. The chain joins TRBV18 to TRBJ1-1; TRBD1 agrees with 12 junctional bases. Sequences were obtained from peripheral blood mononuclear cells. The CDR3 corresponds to CASSLGTGGEAFF. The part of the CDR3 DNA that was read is TGTGCCAGCTCACTCGGGACAGGGGGCGAA. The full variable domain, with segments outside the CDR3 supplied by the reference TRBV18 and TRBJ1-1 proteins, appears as NAGVMQNPRHLVRRRGQEARLRCSPMKGHSHVYWYRQLPEEGLKFMVYLQKENIIDESGMPKERFSAEFPKEGPSILRIQQVVRGDSAAYFCASSLGTGGEAFFGQGTRLTVV.